This section outlines one T cell receptor beta chain sequence together with its context. The antigen is not known. RNA was extracted and reverse transcribed into cDNA as the sequencing template. Sequencing used immunoSEQ multiplex PCR; TCRdb keeps in-frame clones, though not all of them. The sample has 120,000 or so clones, less than 70% seen once; the top ten hold around 2.8%. These data are taken from a study of CD8+ T cells in alopecia areata. Germline V lookup: CDR1 SGHNT, CDR2 YYREEE (reference sequence). The germline V and J ends were trimmed by 0 bases and 7 bases, with 10 bases remaining between them. The CDR3 is 13 amino acids. Overall study findings and caveats: Possibly because of HLA-related factors, TCR sharing was less clear across patients than in mice. Normal scalp had lower clonality than lesional scalp, with alopecia totalis/universalis lesions showing this most strongly. There were also resident alphabeta T cells of normal skin sequenced in scalp samples.

CD4+ and CD8+ T cells were sorted from PBMCs stained for CD3, CD4 and CD8. The sequence was collected from a human donor in good health. Sequenced: CD4+ T cells sorted from blood. The chain joins TRBV5-4 to TRBJ1-1; D is possibly TRBD1 (5 bases). DNA for the CDR3: TGTGCCAGCAGCTTGGTCGGGGACGATGAAGCTTTCTTT. It codes for CASSLVGDDEAFF.